This T cell receptor beta chain emerged from a study of T-cell reconstitution after alpha-beta-depleted transplantation in children (TCRdb year 2016). Regarding the complete study: Using TCR repertoire profiling, the study quantitatively followed how T-cell immune reconstitution unfolded in children after TCRalphabeta/CD19-depleted allogeneic hematopoietic cell transplantation.

The CDR3 has 14 amino acids, counting the end cysteine and phenylalanine. Only the CDR3 portion is preserved as DNA: 42 bases, with reading frame beginning at the first base. CDR1 and CDR2 were assigned from the germline V gene (reference sequence) as SGHNT and YYREEE. V is reduced by 7 bases and J by 1 base, leaving a spacing of 13 bases between them. The method behind the library was PCR. The instrument was an Illumina HiSeq 2500. TCR library preparation used molecular barcoding, with unique molecular identifiers applied to normalize quantification of the TCRbeta repertoire. The public reads were reprocessed in TCRdb via fastp at Q25 and MiXCR, keeping in-frame beta chains. Rows merge per CDR3 protein into single entries with the most common DNA and genes. The sample includes around 700,000 distinct CDR3 sequences, with around 13% observed a single time. The top ten clones comprise 0.79% of the sample.

Overall results and qualifications from the work: In some patients, the high TCRbeta diversity seen at day 60 was put down to recipient T cells and intrathymic progenitors that had survived conditioning. The frequencies of hyperexpanded clones fell over the following months, and after one year, T-cell counts and TCRbeta diversity were mostly attributed to newly produced T cells. About two months after transplant, the apparently early recovery of alphabetaT-cell counts reportedly depended on just several hundred clones that had expanded rapidly and came from non-depleted graft cells.

What this sample's treatment or condition label stands for: allogeneic hematopoietic cell transplantation with graft depleted of TCRalphabeta T cells and CD19 B cells. The children who served as transplant recipients had been given grafts of TCRalphabeta/CD19-depleted allogeneic hematopoietic cells. As concerns this clonotype: This clone's antigen is unknown. No much larger clone exists at a distance of one base, and base qualities are not known.

The V and J genes are TRBV5-4 and TRBJ2-3, with a tentative D gene TRBD2 over 7 matching bases. The TCR sequence derives from a girl between 2 and 10 years old with congenital amegakaryocytic thrombocytopenia, due to receive a stem cell transplant. This material consisted of PBMCs, taken before TCRalphabeta/CD19-depleted stem cell transplant. The CDR3 region has the sequence CASRGAPGTDTQYF. The sequenced DNA is TGTGCCAGCCGGGGGGCGCCTGGCACAGATACGCAGTATTTT.